This TCR beta chain was captured by sequencing in a study of persistence of HIV-infected CD4 T cells. Study-level background: CD4+ T cells responding to CMV or HIV-1 Gag were isolated. Donors had been on suppressive ART for a median of roughly eight years.

As for this clone: Its antigen is not known.

The stimulus was lysate of CMV-infected fibroblasts, approximately 9.6 ug/mL. Sorted nonresponding memory CD4+ T cells were CD40L-negative, CD69-negative, CD45RO-high. CD8+ T cells were removed from PBMCs prior to stimulation. The libraries were made with immunoSEQ version 4 in survey mode. Data came from immunoSEQ multiplex PCR; TCRdb stores just in-frame clones and leaves some out. The table includes about 50,000 clones, around 75% detected once. The germline V gene has CDR1 LGHNA and CDR2 YNFKEQ. This CDR3 has 13 amino acids. V was clipped by 4 bases and J by 8 bases; unmatched bases: 7. The sequenced sample was CD4+ T cells sorted from PBMCs after approximately 20-hour stimulation, obtained from a patient who received antiretroviral therapy. This sequence joins TRBV4-2 and TRBJ1-2; 7 nucleotides align to TRBD1. The source of this sequence is an adult man with HIV who was CMV-seropositive. The CDR3 here is CASSPMTGSGYTF. DNA of the CDR3: TGTGCCAGCAGCCCCATGACAGGGAGCGGCTACACCTTC.